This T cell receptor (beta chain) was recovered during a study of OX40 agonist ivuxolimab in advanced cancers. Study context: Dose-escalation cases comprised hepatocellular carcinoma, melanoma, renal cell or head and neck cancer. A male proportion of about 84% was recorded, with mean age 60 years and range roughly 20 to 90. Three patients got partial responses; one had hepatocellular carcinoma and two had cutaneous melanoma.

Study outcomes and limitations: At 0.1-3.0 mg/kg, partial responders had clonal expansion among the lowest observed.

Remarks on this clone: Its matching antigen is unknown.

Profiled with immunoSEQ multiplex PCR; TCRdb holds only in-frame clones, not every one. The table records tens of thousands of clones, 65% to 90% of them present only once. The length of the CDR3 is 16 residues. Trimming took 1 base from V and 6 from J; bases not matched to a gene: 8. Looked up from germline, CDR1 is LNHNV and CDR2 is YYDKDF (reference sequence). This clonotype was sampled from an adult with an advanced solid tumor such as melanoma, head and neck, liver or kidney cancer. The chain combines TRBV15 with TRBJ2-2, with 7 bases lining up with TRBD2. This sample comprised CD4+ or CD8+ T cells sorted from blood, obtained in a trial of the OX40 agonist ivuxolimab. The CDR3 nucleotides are TGTGCCACCAGCAGAGCCCTAGGGAGGGACGCCGGGGAGCTGTTTTTT. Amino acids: CATSRALGRDAGELFF.